A selection of T cell receptor beta chains follows, all from one sample in a study of blood T cell repertoires in COVID-19. Using immunoSEQ multiplex PCR, the repertoire was profiled, and TCRdb retains in-frame clones only, with some absent. This sample has a few hundred thousand clones, with about 90% found just once. Sequences were obtained from PBMCs or T cells enriched from blood (not recorded which). These receptors originate from a woman under 40 who had recovered from COVID-19. Each CDR3 is given with its conserved first and last residue. The D gene is left open where the match is weak. Expanded clones are given a class, and other clones once, few, many or no size at all.

abundance: -; j_gene: TRBJ2-5; v_gene: TRBV28; d_gene: TRBD2; CDR3aa: CASSLVPSGRTEEIQYF; CDR3nt: TGTGCCAGCAGTTTAGTCCCTAGCGGGAGAACGGAAGAGATCCAGTACTTC
abundance: -; j_gene: TRBJ1-4; v_gene: TRBV5-1; d_gene: -; CDR3aa: CASSLDGTSNEKLFF; CDR3nt: TGCGCCAGCAGCCTGGATGGGACAAGTAATGAAAAACTGTTTTTT
abundance: -; j_gene: TRBJ1-2; v_gene: TRBV18; d_gene: -; CDR3aa: CASSPLARASGQLDYGYTF; CDR3nt: TGTGCCAGCTCACCACTCGCCCGAGCTTCCGGACAGCTAGACTATGGCTACACCTTC
abundance: -; j_gene: TRBJ1-2; v_gene: TRBV5-1; d_gene: -; CDR3aa: CASSLEGLRNGYTF; CDR3nt: TGCGCCAGCAGCTTGGAGGGGTTAAGGAATGGCTACACCTTC
abundance: once; j_gene: TRBJ2-2; v_gene: TRBV18; d_gene: TRBD1; CDR3aa: CASSPPDRVSGELFF; CDR3nt: TGTGCCAGCTCACCACCTGACAGGGTTTCCGGGGAGCTGTTTTTT
abundance: -; j_gene: TRBJ2-7; v_gene: TRBV5-4; d_gene: TRBD2; CDR3aa: CASSLGGTSGSGYEQYF; CDR3nt: TGTGCCAGCAGCTTGGGAGGGACTAGCGGGAGCGGGTACGAGCAGTACTTC
abundance: -; j_gene: TRBJ2-6; v_gene: TRBV9; d_gene: TRBD1; CDR3aa: CASSTLGQSSGANVLTF; CDR3nt: TGTGCCAGCAGCACCTTGGGACAGAGCTCTGGGGCCAACGTCCTGACTTTC
abundance: -; j_gene: TRBJ1-1; v_gene: TRBV27; d_gene: TRBD1; CDR3aa: CASSPRTGQVNTEAFF; CDR3nt: TGTGCCAGCAGTCCCAGGACAGGGCAAGTGAACACTGAAGCTTTCTTT
abundance: -; j_gene: TRBJ1-3; v_gene: TRBV28; d_gene: -; CDR3aa: CASLPGRAGWPGNTIYF; CDR3nt: TGTGCCAGCCTCCCAGGGAGGGCAGGGTGGCCAGGAAACACCATATATTTT
abundance: -; j_gene: TRBJ2-1; v_gene: TRBV18; d_gene: TRBD2; CDR3aa: CASSRTSGINEQFF; CDR3nt: TGTGCCAGCTCACGGACTAGCGGTATCAATGAGCAGTTCTTC
abundance: -; j_gene: TRBJ1-1; v_gene: TRBV7-9; d_gene: -; CDR3aa: CASRQVGGGRDTEAFF; CDR3nt: TGTGCCAGCAGGCAAGTCGGTGGGGGGAGGGACACTGAAGCTTTCTTT
abundance: -; j_gene: TRBJ2-1; v_gene: TRBV6-4; d_gene: -; CDR3aa: CASSDSSWGPSYNEQFF; CDR3nt: TGTGCCAGCAGTGACTCAAGTTGGGGGCCCTCCTACAATGAGCAGTTCTTC
abundance: -; j_gene: TRBJ2-1; v_gene: TRBV11-1; d_gene: TRBD2; CDR3aa: CASSVGDASGGNEQFF; CDR3nt: TGTGCCAGCAGCGTGGGTGATGCTAGCGGGGGCAATGAGCAGTTCTTC
abundance: -; j_gene: TRBJ2-7; v_gene: TRBV19; d_gene: -; CDR3aa: CASSIASGGPYEQYF; CDR3nt: TGTGCCAGTAGTATAGCATCCGGGGGGCCCTACGAGCAGTACTTC
abundance: -; j_gene: TRBJ2-2; v_gene: TRBV9; d_gene: -; CDR3aa: CASSVGRALTGELFF; CDR3nt: TGTGCCAGCAGCGTAGGGAGGGCCCTCACCGGGGAGCTGTTTTTT
abundance: -; j_gene: TRBJ1-2; v_gene: TRBV5-1; d_gene: -; CDR3aa: CASSGGFTDGYGYTF; CDR3nt: TGCGCCAGCAGCGGGGGGTTCACGGACGGCTATGGCTACACCTTC
abundance: -; j_gene: TRBJ2-7; v_gene: TRBV11-2; d_gene: -; CDR3aa: CASSRGHSSYEQYF; CDR3nt: TGTGCCAGCAGCCGCGGACACTCCTCCTACGAGCAGTACTTC
abundance: -; j_gene: TRBJ2-3; v_gene: TRBV9; d_gene: TRBD2; CDR3aa: CASQGVLAGATDTQYF; CDR3nt: TGTGCCAGCCAAGGGGTGCTAGCGGGAGCCACAGATACGCAGTATTTT
abundance: -; j_gene: TRBJ2-3; v_gene: TRBV28; d_gene: TRBD2; CDR3aa: CASNRAAGATDTQYF; CDR3nt: TGTGCCAGCAATCGGGCAGCGGGAGCGACAGATACGCAGTATTTT
abundance: once; j_gene: TRBJ1-2; v_gene: TRBV29-1; d_gene: -; CDR3aa: CSVEPSGGGDGYTF; CDR3nt: TGCAGCGTTGAACCCAGTGGGGGGGGTGATGGCTACACCTTC
abundance: -; j_gene: TRBJ1-2; v_gene: TRBV5-4; d_gene: -; CDR3aa: CASSPESSPNYGYTF; CDR3nt: TGTGCCAGCAGCCCCGAGTCCTCCCCTAACTATGGCTACACCTTC
abundance: -; j_gene: TRBJ2-4; v_gene: TRBV2; d_gene: -; CDR3aa: CASSEARVGGDIQYF; CDR3nt: TGTGCCAGCAGTGAAGCGCGGGTAGGGGGAGACATTCAGTACTTC
abundance: -; j_gene: TRBJ2-5; v_gene: TRBV5-1; d_gene: -; CDR3aa: CASSLLGTSEETQYF; CDR3nt: TGCGCCAGCAGTTTGCTAGGGACTTCGGAAGAGACCCAGTACTTC
abundance: few; j_gene: TRBJ2-2; v_gene: TRBV27; d_gene: TRBD1; CDR3aa: CASSFGGQGASGELFF; CDR3nt: TGTGCCAGCAGTTTCGGCGGACAGGGGGCGTCCGGGGAGCTGTTTTTT
abundance: -; j_gene: TRBJ1-2; v_gene: TRBV2; d_gene: -; CDR3aa: CASSEDRAGVVFYGYTF; CDR3nt: TGTGCCAGCAGTGAAGATAGGGCAGGGGTTGTTTTCTATGGCTACACCTTC
abundance: -; j_gene: TRBJ1-2; v_gene: TRBV7-8; d_gene: TRBD1; CDR3aa: CASSLGQGFYGYTF; CDR3nt: TGTGCCAGCAGCCTTGGACAGGGGTTCTATGGCTACACCTTC
abundance: -; j_gene: TRBJ1-2; v_gene: TRBV5-4; d_gene: TRBD1; CDR3aa: CASSRDRVGYTF; CDR3nt: TGTGCCAGCAGCCGGGACAGGGTTGGCTACACCTTC
abundance: few; j_gene: TRBJ2-3; v_gene: TRBV7-3; d_gene: -; CDR3aa: CASKAEPSTDTQYF; CDR3nt: TGTGCCAGCAAAGCGGAACCTAGCACAGATACGCAGTATTTT
abundance: -; j_gene: TRBJ1-2; v_gene: TRBV4-1; d_gene: -; CDR3aa: CASSQVEGAVAGYTF; CDR3nt: TGCGCCAGCAGCCAAGTTGAAGGGGCGGTCGCTGGCTACACCTTC
abundance: -; j_gene: TRBJ1-1; v_gene: TRBV6-5; d_gene: TRBD1; CDR3aa: CASSYTGGITEAFF; CDR3nt: TGTGCCAGCAGTTACACAGGGGGGATCACTGAAGCTTTCTTT
abundance: -; j_gene: TRBJ1-1; v_gene: TRBV27; d_gene: -; CDR3aa: CASRVGGKVIYTEAFF; CDR3nt: TGTGCCAGCAGGGTGGGCGGGAAAGTCATCTACACTGAAGCTTTCTTT
abundance: -; j_gene: TRBJ1-4; v_gene: TRBV30; d_gene: TRBD1; CDR3aa: CAWSDPRGREKLFF; CDR3nt: TGTGCCTGGAGTGACCCTAGGGGGCGCGAAAAACTGTTTTTT
abundance: -; j_gene: TRBJ1-5; v_gene: TRBV28; d_gene: -; CDR3aa: CASGEGDRHQHF; CDR3nt: TGTGCCAGCGGAGAGGGAGACAGGCATCAGCATTTT
abundance: -; j_gene: TRBJ1-2; v_gene: TRBV7-6; d_gene: TRBD1; CDR3aa: CASSPGTGANYGYTF; CDR3nt: TGTGCCAGCAGCCCAGGGACAGGGGCTAACTATGGCTACACCTTC
abundance: once; j_gene: TRBJ1-5; v_gene: TRBV19; d_gene: -; CDR3aa: CASSGGTLRGPQHF; CDR3nt: TGTGCCAGTAGTGGTGGGACACTCAGGGGCCCCCAGCATTTT
abundance: -; j_gene: TRBJ2-5; v_gene: TRBV29-1; d_gene: TRBD1; CDR3aa: CSGRNTGGPETQYF; CDR3nt: TGCAGCGGGAGAAATACAGGGGGCCCGGAGACCCAGTACTTC
abundance: -; j_gene: TRBJ1-4; v_gene: TRBV27; d_gene: -; CDR3aa: CASRAPRSNEKLFF; CDR3nt: TGTGCCAGCAGAGCCCCACGATCTAATGAAAAACTGTTTTTT
abundance: -; j_gene: TRBJ2-5; v_gene: TRBV19; d_gene: TRBD1; CDR3aa: CASSPQGGLQETQYF; CDR3nt: TGTGCCAGTAGTCCACAGGGGGGCCTCCAAGAGACCCAGTACTTC
abundance: -; j_gene: TRBJ2-3; v_gene: TRBV25-1; d_gene: TRBD2; CDR3aa: CASRTSGAGTSATQYF; CDR3nt: TGTGCCAGCAGGACTAGCGGGGCGGGGACTTCGGCTACGCAGTATTTT
abundance: few; j_gene: TRBJ2-2; v_gene: TRBV11-3; d_gene: TRBD2; CDR3aa: CASSLDHSGSANTGELFF; CDR3nt: TGTGCCAGCAGCTTAGATCATAGCGGGTCAGCGAACACCGGGGAGCTGTTTTTT
abundance: -; j_gene: TRBJ1-2; v_gene: TRBV9; d_gene: TRBD1; CDR3aa: CASSPRTGQGYTF; CDR3nt: TGTGCCAGCAGCCCCCGGACAGGGCAAGGCTACACCTTC
abundance: few; j_gene: TRBJ2-3; v_gene: TRBV2; d_gene: TRBD1; CDR3aa: CASSGKTGGGEATQYF; CDR3nt: TGTGCCAGCAGTGGGAAGACAGGGGGCGGGGAAGCTACGCAGTATTTT
abundance: -; j_gene: TRBJ2-1; v_gene: TRBV11-2; d_gene: -; CDR3aa: CASSAWGPDEQFF; CDR3nt: TGTGCCAGCAGCGCATGGGGGCCGGACGAGCAGTTCTTC
abundance: -; j_gene: TRBJ2-1; v_gene: TRBV7-9; d_gene: TRBD2; CDR3aa: CASSSSGIYNEQFF; CDR3nt: TGTGCCAGCAGCTCAAGCGGGATCTACAATGAGCAGTTCTTC
abundance: -; j_gene: TRBJ1-4; v_gene: TRBV2; d_gene: -; CDR3aa: CASSGPLGGRDGEKLFF; CDR3nt: TGTGCCAGCAGTGGCCCCCTGGGGGGGCGGGATGGTGAAAAACTGTTTTTT